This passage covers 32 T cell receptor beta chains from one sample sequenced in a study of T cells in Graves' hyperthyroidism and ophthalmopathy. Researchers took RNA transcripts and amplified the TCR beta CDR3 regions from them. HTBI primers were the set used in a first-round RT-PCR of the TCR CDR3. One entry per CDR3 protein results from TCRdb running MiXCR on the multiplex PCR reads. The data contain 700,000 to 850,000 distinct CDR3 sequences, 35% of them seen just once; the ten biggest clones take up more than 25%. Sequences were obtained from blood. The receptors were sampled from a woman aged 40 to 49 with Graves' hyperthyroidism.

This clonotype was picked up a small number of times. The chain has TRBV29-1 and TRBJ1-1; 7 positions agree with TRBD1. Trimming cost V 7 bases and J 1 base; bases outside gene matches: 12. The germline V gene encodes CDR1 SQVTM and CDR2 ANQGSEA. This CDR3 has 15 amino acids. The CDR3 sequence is CSARGQYGGNTEAFF. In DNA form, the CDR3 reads TGCAGCGCTAGGGGACAGTACGGGGGGAACACTGAAGCTTTCTTT.

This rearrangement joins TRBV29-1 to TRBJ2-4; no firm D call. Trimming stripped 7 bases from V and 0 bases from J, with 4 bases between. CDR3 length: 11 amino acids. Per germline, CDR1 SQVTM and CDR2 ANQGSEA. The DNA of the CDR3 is TGCAGCGCTCTAGCCAAAAACATTCAGTACTTC. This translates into CSALAKNIQYF.

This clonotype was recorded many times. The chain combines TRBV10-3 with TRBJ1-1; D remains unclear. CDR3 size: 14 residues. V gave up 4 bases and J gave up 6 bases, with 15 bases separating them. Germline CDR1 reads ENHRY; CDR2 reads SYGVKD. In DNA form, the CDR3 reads TGTGCCATCAGTGCCCAGACTCAGGTAGCTGAAGCTTTCTTT. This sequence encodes CAISAQTQVAEAFF.

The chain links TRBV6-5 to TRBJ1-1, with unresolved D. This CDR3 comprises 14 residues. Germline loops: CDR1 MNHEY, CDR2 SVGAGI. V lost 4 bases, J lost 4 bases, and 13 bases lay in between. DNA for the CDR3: TGTGCCAGCAGTTGCTGGGGAACGGGCACTGAAGCTTTCTTT. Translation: CASSCWGTGTEAFF.

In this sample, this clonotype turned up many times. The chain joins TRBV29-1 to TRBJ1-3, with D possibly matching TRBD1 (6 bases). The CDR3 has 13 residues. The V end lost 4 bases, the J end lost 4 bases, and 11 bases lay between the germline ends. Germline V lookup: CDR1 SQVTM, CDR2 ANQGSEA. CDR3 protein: CSVGRGSGNTIYF. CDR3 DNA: TGCAGCGTTGGCAGGGGTTCCGGAAACACCATATATTTT.

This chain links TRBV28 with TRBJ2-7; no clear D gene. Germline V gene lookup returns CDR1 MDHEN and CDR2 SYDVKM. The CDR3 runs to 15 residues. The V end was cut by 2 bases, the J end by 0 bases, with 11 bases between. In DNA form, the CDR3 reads TGTGCCAGCAGTTTAGTTGGGTCACTCTCCTACGAGCAGTACTTC. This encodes CASSLVGSLSYEQYF.

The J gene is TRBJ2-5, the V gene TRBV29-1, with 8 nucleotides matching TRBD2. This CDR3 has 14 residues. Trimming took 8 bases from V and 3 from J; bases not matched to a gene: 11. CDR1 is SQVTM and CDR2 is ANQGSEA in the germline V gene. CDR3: CSLSRGGTKETQYF. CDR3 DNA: TGCAGCCTCAGCCGGGGGGGGACCAAAGAGACCCAGTACTTC.

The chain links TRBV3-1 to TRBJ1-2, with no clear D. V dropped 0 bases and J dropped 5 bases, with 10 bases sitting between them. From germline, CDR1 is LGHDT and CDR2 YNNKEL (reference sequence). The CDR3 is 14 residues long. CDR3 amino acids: CASSQEPLLYGYTF. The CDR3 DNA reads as TGTGCCAGCAGCCAAGAGCCTCTGCTTTATGGCTACACCTTC.

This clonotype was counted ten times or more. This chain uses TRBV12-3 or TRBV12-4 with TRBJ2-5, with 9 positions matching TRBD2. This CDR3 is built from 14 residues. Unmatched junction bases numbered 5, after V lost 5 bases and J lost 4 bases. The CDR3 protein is CASSPGTSLETQYF. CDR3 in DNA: TGTGCCAGCAGTCCCGGGACTAGCCTAGAGACCCAGTACTTC.

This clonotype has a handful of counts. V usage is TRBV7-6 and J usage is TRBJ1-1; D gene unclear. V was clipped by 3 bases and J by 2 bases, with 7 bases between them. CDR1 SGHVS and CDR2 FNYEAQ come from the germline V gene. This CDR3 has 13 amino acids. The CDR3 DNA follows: TGTGCCAGCAGCTTTTCAGACAACACTGAAGCTTTCTTT. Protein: CASSFSDNTEAFF.

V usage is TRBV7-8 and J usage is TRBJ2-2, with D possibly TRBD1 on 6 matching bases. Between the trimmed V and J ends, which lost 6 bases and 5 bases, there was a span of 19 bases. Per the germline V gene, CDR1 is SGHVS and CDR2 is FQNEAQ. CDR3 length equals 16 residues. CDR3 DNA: TGTGCCAGCAGTAGAGGACAGACCGATCTTACCGGGGAGCTGTTTTTT. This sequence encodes CASSRGQTDLTGELFF.

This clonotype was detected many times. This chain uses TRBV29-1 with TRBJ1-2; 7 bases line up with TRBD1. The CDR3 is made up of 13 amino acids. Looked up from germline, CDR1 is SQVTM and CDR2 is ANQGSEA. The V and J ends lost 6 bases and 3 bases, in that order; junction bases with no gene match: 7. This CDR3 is CSVERQGDYGYTF. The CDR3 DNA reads TGCAGCGTGGAGAGACAGGGTGACTATGGCTACACCTTC.

The CDR3 is CASSEARWGRETQYF. CDR3 coding DNA: TGTGCCAGCAGTGAAGCCCGGTGGGGACGAGAGACCCAGTACTTC. J is TRBJ2-5 and V is TRBV5-4; the D gene could be TRBD1 or TRBD2 (5 bases each). Deletions cut 5 bases from V and 4 bases from J, with 18 bases between. In germline, CDR1 is SGHNT, CDR2 YYREEE (reference sequence). The CDR3 runs to 15 residues.

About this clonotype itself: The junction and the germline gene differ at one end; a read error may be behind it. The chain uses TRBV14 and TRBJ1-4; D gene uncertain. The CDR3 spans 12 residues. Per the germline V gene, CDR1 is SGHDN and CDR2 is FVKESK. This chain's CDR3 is CTSCHTNEKLFF. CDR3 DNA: TGTACCAGCTGCCACACTAATGAAAAACTGTTTTTT.

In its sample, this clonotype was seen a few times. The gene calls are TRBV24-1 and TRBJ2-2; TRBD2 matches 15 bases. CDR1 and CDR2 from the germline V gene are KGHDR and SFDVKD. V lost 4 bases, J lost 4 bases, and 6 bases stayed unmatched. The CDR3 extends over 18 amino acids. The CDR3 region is CATSDQGLAGGPTGELFF. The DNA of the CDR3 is TGTGCCACCAGTGACCAAGGACTAGCGGGAGGGCCCACCGGGGAGCTGTTTTTT.

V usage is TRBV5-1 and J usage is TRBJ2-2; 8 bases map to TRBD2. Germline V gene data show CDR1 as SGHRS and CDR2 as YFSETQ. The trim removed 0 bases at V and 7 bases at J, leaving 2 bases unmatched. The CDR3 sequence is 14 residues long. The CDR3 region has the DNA TGCGCCAGCAGCTTGGGGACTAGCAACGGGGAGCTGTTTTTT. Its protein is CASSLGTSNGELFF.

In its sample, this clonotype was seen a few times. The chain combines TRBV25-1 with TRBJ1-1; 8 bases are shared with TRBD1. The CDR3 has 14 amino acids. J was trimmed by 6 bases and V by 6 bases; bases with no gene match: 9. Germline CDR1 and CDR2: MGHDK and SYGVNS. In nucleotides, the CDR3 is TGTGCCAGCAGGGCCAGGGGGCTTGGGCCTGAAGCTTTCTTT. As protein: CASRARGLGPEAFF.

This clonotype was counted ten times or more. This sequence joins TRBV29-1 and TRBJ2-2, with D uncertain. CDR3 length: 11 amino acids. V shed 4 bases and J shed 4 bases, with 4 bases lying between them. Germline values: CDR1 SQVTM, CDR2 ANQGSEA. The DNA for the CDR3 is TGCAGCGTTGTGGGCACCGGGGAGCTGTTTTTT. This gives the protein CSVVGTGELFF.

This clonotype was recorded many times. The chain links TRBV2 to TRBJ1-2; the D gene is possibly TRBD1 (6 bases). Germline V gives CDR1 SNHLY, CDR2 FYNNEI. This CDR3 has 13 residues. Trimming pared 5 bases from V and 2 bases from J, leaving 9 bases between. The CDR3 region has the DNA TGTGCCAGCAGTCACAGGGAAAACTATGGCTACACCTTC. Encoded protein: CASSHRENYGYTF.

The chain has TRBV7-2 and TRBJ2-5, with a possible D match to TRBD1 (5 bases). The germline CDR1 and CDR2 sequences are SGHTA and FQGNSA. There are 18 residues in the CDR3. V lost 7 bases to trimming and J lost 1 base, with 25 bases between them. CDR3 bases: TGTGCCAGCACCCCTTCAGGGCGGTATATCGGGCCCCAAGAGACCCAGTACTTC. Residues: CASTPSGRYIGPQETQYF.

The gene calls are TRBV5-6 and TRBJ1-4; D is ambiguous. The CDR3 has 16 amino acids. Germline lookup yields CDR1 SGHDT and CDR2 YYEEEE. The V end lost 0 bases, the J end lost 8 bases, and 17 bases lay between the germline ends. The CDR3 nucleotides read TGTGCCAGCAGCTTGGTCCCGACGGTGGATGGGGAAAAACTGTTTTTT. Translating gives CASSLVPTVDGEKLFF. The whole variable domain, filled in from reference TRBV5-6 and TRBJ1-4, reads DAGVTQSPTHLIKTRGQQVTLRCSPKSGHDTVSWYQQALGQGPQFIFQYYEEEERQRGNFPDRFSGHQFPNYSSELNVNALLLGDSALYLCASSLVPTVDGEKLFFGSGTQLSVL.

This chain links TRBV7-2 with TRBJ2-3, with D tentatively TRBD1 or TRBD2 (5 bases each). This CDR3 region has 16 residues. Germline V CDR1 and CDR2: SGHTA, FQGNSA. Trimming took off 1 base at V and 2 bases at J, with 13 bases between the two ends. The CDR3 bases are TGTGCCAGCAGCTTAGGCCCTGCAGGGACCACAGATACGCAGTATTTT. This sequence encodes CASSLGPAGTTDTQYF.

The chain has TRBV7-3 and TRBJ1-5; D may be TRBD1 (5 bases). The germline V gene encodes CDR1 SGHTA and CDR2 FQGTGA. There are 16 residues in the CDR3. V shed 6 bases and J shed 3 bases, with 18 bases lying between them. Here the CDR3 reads CASSLWGGGDNQPQHF. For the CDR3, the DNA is TGTGCCAGCAGTTTATGGGGGGGGGGGGACAATCAGCCCCAGCATTTT.

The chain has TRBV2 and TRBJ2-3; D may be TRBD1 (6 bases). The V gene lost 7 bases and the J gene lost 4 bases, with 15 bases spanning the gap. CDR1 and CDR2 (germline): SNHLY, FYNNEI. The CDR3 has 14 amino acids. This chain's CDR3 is CASIRGAGADTQYF. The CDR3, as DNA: TGTGCCAGCATCAGGGGAGCAGGGGCAGATACGCAGTATTTT.

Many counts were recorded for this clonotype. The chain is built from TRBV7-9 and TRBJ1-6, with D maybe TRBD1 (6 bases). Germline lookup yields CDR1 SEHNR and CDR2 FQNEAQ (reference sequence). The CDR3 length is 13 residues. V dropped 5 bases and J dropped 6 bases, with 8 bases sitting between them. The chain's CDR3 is CASSQGFNSPLHF. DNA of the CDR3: TGTGCCAGCAGCCAGGGGTTTAATTCACCCCTCCACTTT.

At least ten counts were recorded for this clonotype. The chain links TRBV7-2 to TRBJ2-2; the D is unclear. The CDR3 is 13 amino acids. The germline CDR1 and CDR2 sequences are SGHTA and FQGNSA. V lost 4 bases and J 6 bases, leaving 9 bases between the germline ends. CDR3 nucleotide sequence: TGTGCCAGCAGCTACGACGTTGCCGGGGAGCTGTTTTTT. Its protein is CASSYDVAGELFF.

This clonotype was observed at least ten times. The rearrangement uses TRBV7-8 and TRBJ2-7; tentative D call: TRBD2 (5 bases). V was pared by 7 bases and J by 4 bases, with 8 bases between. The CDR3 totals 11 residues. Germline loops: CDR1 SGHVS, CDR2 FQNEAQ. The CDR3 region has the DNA TGTGCCAGCACCCCGGGGTACGAGCAGTACTTC. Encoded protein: CASTPGYEQYF.

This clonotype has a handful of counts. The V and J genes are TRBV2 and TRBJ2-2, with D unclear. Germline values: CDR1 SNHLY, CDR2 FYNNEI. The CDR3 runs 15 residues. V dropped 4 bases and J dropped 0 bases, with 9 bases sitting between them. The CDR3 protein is CASSALQANTGELFF. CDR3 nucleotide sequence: TGTGCCAGCAGTGCACTGCAGGCGAACACCGGGGAGCTGTTTTTT.

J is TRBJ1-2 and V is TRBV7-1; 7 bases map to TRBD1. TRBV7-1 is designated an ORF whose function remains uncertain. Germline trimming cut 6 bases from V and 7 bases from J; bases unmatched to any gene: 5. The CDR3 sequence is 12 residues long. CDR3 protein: CASSQGGSGYTF. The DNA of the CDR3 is TGTGCCAGCAGTCAGGGGGGAAGTGGCTACACCTTC.

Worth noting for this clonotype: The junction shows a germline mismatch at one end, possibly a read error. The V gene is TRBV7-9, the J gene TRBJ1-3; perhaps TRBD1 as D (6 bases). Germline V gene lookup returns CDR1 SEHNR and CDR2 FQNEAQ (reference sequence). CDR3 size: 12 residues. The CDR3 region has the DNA TGTGCCAGCAGAGAACAGGGAAACACCAAATATTTT. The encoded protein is CASREQGNTKYF.

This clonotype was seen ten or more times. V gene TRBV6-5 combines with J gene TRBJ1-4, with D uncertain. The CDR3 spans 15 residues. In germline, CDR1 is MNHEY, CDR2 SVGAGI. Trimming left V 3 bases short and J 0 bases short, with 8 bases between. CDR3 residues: CASSYTRATNEKLFF. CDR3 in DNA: TGTGCCAGCAGTTATACGCGTGCAACTAATGAAAAACTGTTTTTT.

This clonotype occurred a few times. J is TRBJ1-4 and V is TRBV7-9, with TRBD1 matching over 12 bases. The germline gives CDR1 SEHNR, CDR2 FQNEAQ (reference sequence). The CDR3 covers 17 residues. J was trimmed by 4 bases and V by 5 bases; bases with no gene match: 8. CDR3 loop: CASSRGQGATYNEKLFF. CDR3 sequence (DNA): TGTGCCAGCAGCCGGGGACAGGGGGCGACCTATAATGAAAAACTGTTTTTT. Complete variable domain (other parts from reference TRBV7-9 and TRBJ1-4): DTGVSQNPRHKITKRGQNVTFRCDPISEHNRLYWYRQTLGQGPEFLTYFQNEAQLEKSRLLSDRFSAERPKGSFSTLEIQRTEQGDSAMYLCASSRGQGATYNEKLFFGSGTQLSVL.